The 27 T cell receptor beta chains presented below share a single source sample, sequenced in a study of blood T cell repertoires in COVID-19. Repertoires were generated with immunoSEQ multiplex PCR, while TCRdb's copy carries only in-frame clones and drops some. Among 65,000 to 70,000 clones, more than 70% were seen once, and the ten largest hold 5.5% to 7%. Source material: peripheral blood. These receptors were collected from a woman aged 55-75 years with acute or convalescent COVID-19.

The CDR3 bases are TGTGCCAGCAGCGCCGTGACAGACCCCTATGGCTACACCTTC. Translated, it gives CASSAVTDPYGYTF. J is TRBJ1-2 and V is TRBV9; D perhaps matches TRBD1 (5 bases). This CDR3 comprises 14 residues. Germline lookup yields CDR1 SGDLS and CDR2 YYNGEE. Trimming stripped 3 bases from V and 4 bases from J, with 13 bases between.

This clone was counted between two and nine times. The rearrangement links TRBV7-9 to TRBJ2-1, with a possible D match to TRBD2 (7 bases). Trimming cost V 5 bases and J 0 bases, with 17 bases left between them. CDR3 length equals 17 residues. Germline V gives CDR1 SEHNR, CDR2 FQNEAQ (reference sequence). CDR3 coding DNA: TGTGCCAGCAGCCCCCGCCGGGGAGGGGGCTCCTACAATGAGCAGTTCTTC. Translating gives CASSPRRGGGSYNEQFF. The complete variable domain, with remaining parts taken from reference TRBV7-9 and TRBJ2-1, reads DTGVSQNPRHKITKRGQNVTFRCDPISEHNRLYWYRQTLGQGPEFLTYFQNEAQLEKSRLLSDRFSAERPKGSFSTLEIQRTEQGDSAMYLCASSPRRGGGSYNEQFFGPGTRLTVL.

The CDR3 bases are TGCGCCAGCAGCCATTTAGCGGGGGGTCCTTACGAGCAGTACTTC. It specifies CASSHLAGGPYEQYF. The chain has TRBV4-1 and TRBJ2-7; TRBD2 matches at 10 bases. The V and J ends lost 3 bases and 4 bases, in that order; junction bases with no gene match: 6. Germline values: CDR1 MGHRA, CDR2 YSYEKL. The CDR3 spans 15 residues.

This sequence joins TRBV7-9 and TRBJ1-5, with D unclear. Trimming shortened V by 3 bases and J by 9 bases, and 15 bases separated the two germline ends. The CDR3 runs 14 residues. CDR1 is SEHNR and CDR2 is FQNEAQ in the germline V gene (reference sequence). CDR3 nucleotides: TGTGCCAGCAGCTTGACGTCGGGAGGCTCGCCCCAGCATTTT. Protein sequence: CASSLTSGGSPQHF.

This sequence joins TRBV9 and TRBJ2-3; D is undetermined. The CDR3 is 12 amino acids. Germline assignment: CDR1 SGDLS and CDR2 YYNGEE. V was cut by 4 bases and J by 6 bases, with 9 bases left in between. The DNA of the CDR3 is TGTGCCAGCAGCACCCTCGGGGATACGCAGTATTTT. It yields the protein CASSTLGDTQYF. Filled out from reference TRBV9 and TRBJ2-3, the complete variable domain reads DSGVTQTPKHLITATGQRVTLRCSPRSGDLSVYWYQQSLDQGLQFLIQYYNGEERAKGNILERFSAQQFPDLHSELNLSSLELGDSALYFCASSTLGDTQYFGPGTRLTVL.

The genes are TRBV10-3 and TRBJ1-2, with a tentative D call TRBD1 (5 bases). Germline V gene data show CDR1 as ENHRY and CDR2 as SYGVKD. Between the trimmed V and J ends, which lost 6 bases and 7 bases, there was a span of 18 bases. The CDR3 length is 14 residues. This CDR3 is CAIRRTGGGGGYTF. In nucleotides, the CDR3 is TGTGCCATCAGGAGGACTGGCGGGGGAGGTGGCTACACCTTC.

The chain uses TRBV3-1 (or the pseudogene TRBV3-2) and TRBJ2-5, with D tentatively TRBD2 (6 bases). This CDR3 has 12 amino acids. V shed 4 bases and J shed 5 bases, with 8 bases lying between them. Germline lookup yields CDR1 LGHDT and CDR2 YNNKEL (reference sequence). The CDR3 DNA reads as TGTGCCAGCAGCCCTGGGGGGGAGACCCAGTACTTC. This translates into CASSPGGETQYF.

The rearrangement joins TRBV27 to TRBJ1-1; D is perhaps TRBD1 (6 bases). Germline loops: CDR1 MNHEY, CDR2 SMNVEV (reference sequence). Trimming pared 3 bases from V and 5 bases from J, leaving 13 bases between. The CDR3 loop spans 14 amino acids. Here the CDR3 DNA reads TGTGCCAGCAGTTTCCAGGGGACGGGGACTGAAGCTTTCTTT. The encoded protein is CASSFQGTGTEAFF.

This clone was found a few times. The chain links TRBV15 to TRBJ1-2, with TRBD1 as a possible D gene (5 bases). The V end was cut by 4 bases, the J end by 7 bases, with 16 bases between. This CDR3 has 14 amino acids. Per the germline V gene, CDR1 is LNHNV and CDR2 is YYDKDF (reference sequence). The CDR3 sequence is CATSTPPGLSGYTF. Written as DNA, the CDR3 is TGTGCCACCAGCACGCCTCCGGGACTCAGTGGCTACACCTTC.

The chain has TRBV27 and TRBJ2-7, with D possibly matching TRBD1 (6 bases). The CDR3 length is 14 residues. The V and J ends lost 1 base and 3 bases respectively, with 10 bases between them. Germline V CDR1 and CDR2: MNHEY, SMNVEV (reference sequence). The DNA for the CDR3 is TGTGCCAGCAGTTTATTGGCAGGGGTCTACGAGCAGTACTTC. Its translation: CASSLLAGVYEQYF.

The J gene is TRBJ1-2, the V gene TRBV5-1; 7 bases line up with TRBD1. Germline V CDR1 and CDR2: SGHRS, YFSETQ. CDR3 length: 14 residues. V lost 4 bases and J lost 5; bases outside the gene matches: 8. Here the CDR3 DNA reads TGCGCCAGCAGCCGCGACAGGGACGGTTATGGCTACACCTTC. This gives the protein CASSRDRDGYGYTF. Drawing the rest from reference TRBV5-1 and TRBJ1-2, the complete variable domain is KAGVTQTPRYLIKTRGQQVTLSCSPISGHRSVSWYQQTPGQGLQFLFEYFSETQRNKGNFPGRFSGRQFSNSRSEMNVSTLELGDSALYLCASSRDRDGYGYTFGSGTRLTVV.

The table lists this clone with a count of one. V usage is TRBV3-1 (or the pseudogene TRBV3-2) and J usage is TRBJ2-2, with a possible D match to TRBD2 (5 bases). The CDR3 is 15 residues long. Trimming cost V 1 base and J 4 bases, with 10 bases left between them. Germline V gene data show CDR1 as LGHDT and CDR2 as YNNKEL (reference sequence). Here the CDR3 reads CASSQVMAGTGELFF. CDR3 coding DNA: TGTGCCAGCAGCCAAGTAATGGCGGGCACCGGGGAGCTGTTTTTT.

The rearrangement joins TRBV5-1 to TRBJ2-1; 11 nucleotides line up with TRBD1. From germline, CDR1 is SGHRS and CDR2 YFSETQ. The CDR3 has 15 residues. The V gene end was trimmed by 4 bases and the J gene end by 6 bases; junction bases not matched to a gene: 6. CDR3 DNA sequence: TGCGCCAGCAGCCTAACCGGACAGGGGGCCAATGAGCAGTTCTTC. Translated, it gives CASSLTGQGANEQFF.

The chain recombines TRBV7-9 with TRBJ2-3; 9 bases map to TRBD1. This CDR3 is 15 amino acids long. Per the germline V gene, CDR1 is SEHNR and CDR2 is FQNEAQ (reference sequence). V lost 1 base and J lost 2; bases outside the gene matches: 1. DNA of the CDR3: TGTGCCAGCAGCTTAGGGGACAGGGACACAGATACGCAGTATTTT. Translation gives CASSLGDRDTDTQYF.

Only a few counts were recorded for this clone. The chain has TRBV4-2 and TRBJ2-3; D possibly corresponds to TRBD1 (7 bases). The CDR3 loop spans 15 amino acids. The germline CDR1 and CDR2 sequences are LGHNA and YNFKEQ. The ends were cut back, 4 bases at V and 4 bases at J, with 15 bases in the middle. DNA of the CDR3: TGTGCCAGCAGCCCCAGGGGGAGGTATCCAGATACGCAGTATTTT. Translating gives CASSPRGRYPDTQYF.

The chain couples TRBV7-2 to TRBJ2-5, with TRBD2 matching 7 bases. Per germline, CDR1 SGHTA and CDR2 FQGNSA. J gave up 2 bases and V 1 base, and 7 bases lay outside the gene matches. This CDR3 comprises 16 residues. Here the CDR3 DNA reads TGTGCCAGCAGCTTAGGAGGTCGGGGAGGGCAAGAGACCCAGTACTTC. It yields the protein CASSLGGRGGQETQYF.

V and J are TRBV6-2 or TRBV6-3 and TRBJ2-7, with 12 bases lining up with TRBD2. The junction had 6 bases not matched to a gene; V was cut back by 4 bases and J by 2 bases. The V gene's germline CDR1 is MNHEY and CDR2 SVGEGT. This CDR3 is 16 amino acids long. CDR3 residues: CASSFGLAGPTYEQYF. CDR3 nucleotides: TGTGCCAGCAGTTTTGGACTAGCGGGGCCGACCTACGAGCAGTACTTC.

This chain joins TRBV6-5 and TRBJ1-1, with D possibly TRBD1 on 6 matching bases. Germline V lookup: CDR1 MNHEY, CDR2 SVGAGI. The CDR3 runs to 14 residues. Deletions cut 6 bases from V and 1 base from J, with 12 bases between. For the CDR3, the DNA is TGTGCCAGCAGAACTGTGACAGGGAACACTGAAGCTTTCTTT. Translating gives CASRTVTGNTEAFF.

The V gene is TRBV30, the J gene TRBJ2-7; a possible D gene is TRBD1 (6 bases). Germline V gene data show CDR1 as GTSNPN and CDR2 as SVGIG (reference sequence). Between the trimmed V and J ends, which lost 1 base and 3 bases, there was a span of 19 bases. This CDR3 comprises 16 residues. Written as DNA, the CDR3 is TGTGCCTGGAGTGGAAATACAGGGAGATCTCACTACGAGCAGTACTTC. It specifies CAWSGNTGRSHYEQYF.

Only one count was recorded for this clone. This chain uses TRBV7-3 with TRBJ2-3, with 10 nucleotides matching TRBD2. The germline gives CDR1 SGHTA, CDR2 FQGTGA. The CDR3 length is 15 residues. Trimming took 4 bases from V and 1 from J; bases not matched to a gene: 2. CDR3 nucleotides: TGTGCCAGCAGCTGGGGGACTAGCGGCACAGATACGCAGTATTTT. It specifies CASSWGTSGTDTQYF.

The chain couples TRBV5-6 to TRBJ1-1; D unresolved. There are 12 residues in the CDR3. CDR1 and CDR2 from the germline V gene are SGHDT and YYEEEE. Trimming left V 4 bases short and J 6 bases short, with 10 bases between. CDR3 residues: CASSPPGAEAFF. The CDR3 nucleotides are TGTGCCAGCAGCCCGCCCGGGGCTGAAGCTTTCTTT.

The table lists this clone with a few counts. CDR3 DNA: TGTGCCAGTAGCCTGAGACACGACTCCTACGAGCAGTACTTC. This gives the protein CASSLRHDSYEQYF. The rearrangement joins TRBV19 to TRBJ2-7; no definite D call. The CDR3 contains 14 residues. Trimming took 6 bases from V and 0 from J, leaving 12 bases between them. Germline-derived CDR1 and CDR2 are LNHDA and SQIVND (reference sequence). The variable domain in full, with the rest retrieved from reference TRBV19 and TRBJ2-7, is DGGITQSPKYLFRKEGQNVTLSCEQNLNHDAMYWYRQDPGQGLRLIYYSQIVNDFQKGDIAEGYSVSREKKESFPLTVTSAQKNPTAFYLCASSLRHDSYEQYFGPGTRLTVT.

The J gene is TRBJ1-3, the V gene TRBV7-8, with 9 positions matching TRBD1. In germline, CDR1 is SGHVS, CDR2 FQNEAQ. The V gene end was trimmed by 4 bases and the J gene end by 5 bases; junction bases not matched to a gene: 9. The CDR3 is made up of 16 amino acids. In nucleotides, the CDR3 is TGTGCCAGCAGCTCACCCGGGACAGGGTTACGAAACACCATATATTTT. Protein sequence: CASSSPGTGLRNTIYF.

The chain has TRBV27 and TRBJ1-1; D is unclear. Germline loops: CDR1 MNHEY, CDR2 SMNVEV (reference sequence). This CDR3 has 13 amino acids. V was shortened by 6 bases and J by 1 base, with 9 bases between the two germline ends. This chain's CDR3 is CASSIAENTEAFF. For the CDR3, the DNA is TGTGCCAGCAGCATCGCGGAGAACACTGAAGCTTTCTTT.

The chain links TRBV6-1 to TRBJ1-2; 7 bases fit TRBD1. The CDR3 sequence is 16 residues long. The V gene end was trimmed by 2 bases and the J gene end by 8 bases; junction bases not matched to a gene: 14. The germline V gene encodes CDR1 MNHNS and CDR2 SASEGT. In DNA form, the CDR3 reads TGTGCCAGCAGTGAATACCGAGAGGAGGGGGCGTTCGGCTACACCTTC. Residues: CASSEYREEGAFGYTF.

The V gene is TRBV9, the J gene TRBJ1-3; D not resolved. CDR3 length equals 15 residues. Germline V gene data show CDR1 as SGDLS and CDR2 as YYNGEE. Trimming shortened V by 3 bases and J by 1 base, and 11 bases separated the two germline ends. Here the CDR3 reads CASSEGLSSGNTIYF. CDR3 coding DNA: TGTGCCAGCAGCGAAGGACTATCTTCTGGAAACACCATATATTTT.

The V gene is TRBV7-9, the J gene TRBJ1-5; 9 nucleotides agree with TRBD1. The CDR3 totals 17 residues. J lost 3 bases, V lost 0 bases, and 6 bases had no gene match. Per the germline V gene, CDR1 is SEHNR and CDR2 is FQNEAQ (reference sequence). CDR3 sequence (DNA): TGTGCCAGCAGCTTAGCGATAACAGGGGGCTACAATCAGCCCCAGCATTTT. Translating gives CASSLAITGGYNQPQHF.